The rows below give T cell receptor beta chains drawn from one sample of a study of OX40 agonist ivuxolimab in advanced cancers. Sequencing was performed with immunoSEQ multiplex PCR; in TCRdb, only in-frame clones are kept and a portion is missing. In the table there are 100,000 or so clones, about 91% of which are singletons. The sequences come from CD4+ or CD8+ T cells sorted from blood, collected in a trial of the OX40 agonist ivuxolimab. The source of these receptors is an adult with an advanced solid tumor such as melanoma, head and neck, liver or kidney cancer. CDR3s include the opening cysteine and the closing phenylalanine or tryptophan.

TRBJ2-1	TRBV9	CASSAWDGNEQFF
TRBJ2-2	TRBV28	CASSPRARGTGELFF
TRBJ1-2	TRBV5-4	CASSRWDRGHGYTF
TRBJ1-2	TRBV18	CASSPPGIQGESYGYTF
TRBJ1-5	TRBV6-5	CASSRTRNSNQPQHF
TRBJ1-5	TRBV27	CASAPGRSGVSQPQHF
TRBJ1-2	TRBV28	CASNKSGGRYYGYTF
TRBJ1-5	TRBV5-5	CASSLGQGINQPQHF
TRBJ2-1	TRBV9	CASSLFPGFDYNEQFF
TRBJ2-6	TRBV2	CASSGANVLTF
TRBJ1-2	TRBV6-5	CASRGQGGNYGYTF
TRBJ2-7	TRBV5-1	CASSGTQGKDEQYF
TRBJ1-1	TRBV7-2	CASSLYLSRGAEAFF
TRBJ1-5	TRBV4-2	CASSQDNQPQHF
TRBJ2-7	TRBV11-1	CASSVLMGLAGSYEQYF
TRBJ1-2	TRBV30	CAWSVGQGFNYGYTF
TRBJ2-3	TRBV7-2	CASSPRYAGTQYF
TRBJ2-7	TRBV18	CASSPPSNYEQYF